This entry is about one TCR beta chain. A much more abundant neighbour one base away suggests this may be a read error. The CDR3 runs to 14 residues. As for time point: persistent/refractory GD, antithyroid drugs over 5 years with positive TRAb. From RNA extracted from PBMCs, the TCR library was made. In Xi'an, China, an endocrinology department was the source of patients. Peripheral blood, at roughly 10 milliliters, went into EDTA tubes. These data originate in a study of regulatory T cells in long-lasting Graves disease. Building of the TCR beta libraries involved iRepertoire HTBI primers and Arm-PCR of CDR3 regions. As handled by the study authors: Identification across samples found 50 to 80 TRBV and approximately 15 TRBJ segments. TCRdb re-called the multiplex PCR reads through MiXCR, storing one row per CDR3 protein. TCRdb's processing, not the authors', yielded these V and J calls. In the table there are about 470,000 distinct CDR3 sequences, roughly 20% of which are singletons.

This chain connects TRBV12-3 or TRBV12-4 to TRBJ1-5; possible D gene TRBD1, 5 bases. The receptor was isolated from a female donor with Graves disease. This specimen consisted of peripheral blood mononuclear cells (PBMCs), obtained when the disease was refractory, from a patient treated with antithyroid drugs. This chain's CDR3 is CASNLVRGNQPQHF. In nucleotides, the CDR3 is TGTGCCAGCAATTTAGTCAGGGGCAATCAGCCCCAGCATTTT.